Sequencing of this T cell receptor beta chain was carried out in a study of blood T cell repertoires in COVID-19. Whole-study context: Samples taken during acute and convalescent COVID-19 were collected in the United States, Italy and Spain. T cells, B-cell-depleted T cells, or PBMCs supplied cDNA or gDNA.

As originally analysed: The assay estimated nucleated cells by amplifying reference gene primers. Generated by immunoSEQ multiplex PCR, the TCRdb table keeps only in-frame clones and is missing some. The V and J calls and the clone size are those of that table, but D and trimming were determined from the DNA. The repertoire holds about 99,000 clones, 60% to 85% seen once, with roughly 18% in the top ten. V shed 5 bases and J 8 bases; nucleotides not matched to a gene: 17. The CDR3 has 16 residues. Germline CDR1 reads MNHEY; CDR2 reads SVGEGT. This receptor was identified in a woman of 80 years or more with active or convalescent COVID-19. Material for sequencing was peripheral blood. The genes are TRBV6-2 or TRBV6-3 and TRBJ1-2, with TRBD1 matching over 7 bases. CDR3 coding DNA: TGTGCCAGCAGTAAACCGGGACAGCGGACCTCTGGAGGCTACACCTTC. It encodes CASSKPGQRTSGGYTF.